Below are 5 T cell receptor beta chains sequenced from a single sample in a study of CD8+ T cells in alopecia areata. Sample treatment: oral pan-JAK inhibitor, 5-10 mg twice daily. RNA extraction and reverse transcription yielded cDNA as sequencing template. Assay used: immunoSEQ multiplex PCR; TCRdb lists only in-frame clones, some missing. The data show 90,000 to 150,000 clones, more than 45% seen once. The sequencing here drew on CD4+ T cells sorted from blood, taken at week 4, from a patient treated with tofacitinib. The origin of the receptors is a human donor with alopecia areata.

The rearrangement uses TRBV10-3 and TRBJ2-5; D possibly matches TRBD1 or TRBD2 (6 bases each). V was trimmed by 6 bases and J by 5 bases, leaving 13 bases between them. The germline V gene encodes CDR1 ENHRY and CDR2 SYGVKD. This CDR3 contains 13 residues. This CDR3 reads CAISVLGGETQYF. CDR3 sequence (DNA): TGTGCCATCAGCGTCTTGGGGGGCGAGACCCAGTACTTC.

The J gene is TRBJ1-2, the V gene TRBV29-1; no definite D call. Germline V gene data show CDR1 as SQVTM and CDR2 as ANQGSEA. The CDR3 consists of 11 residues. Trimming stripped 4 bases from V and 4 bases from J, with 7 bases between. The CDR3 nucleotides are TGCAGCGTTGGCAGCGTCTATGGCTACACCTTC. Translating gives CSVGSVYGYTF.

The CDR3: CASSLARINEQFF. CDR3 bases: TGTGCCAGCAGCTTAGCGAGGATCAATGAGCAGTTCTTC. The chain joins TRBV7-2 to TRBJ2-1; unclear D gene. CDR3 length: 13 amino acids. From germline, CDR1 is SGHTA and CDR2 FQGNSA. Trimming left V 0 bases short and J 6 bases short, with 6 bases between.

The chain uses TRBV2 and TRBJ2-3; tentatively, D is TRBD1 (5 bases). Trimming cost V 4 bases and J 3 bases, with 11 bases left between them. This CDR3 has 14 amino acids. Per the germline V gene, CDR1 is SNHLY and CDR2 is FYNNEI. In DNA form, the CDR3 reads TGTGCCAGCAGTGTAACTAAGGGGACAGATACGCAGTATTTT. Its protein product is CASSVTKGTDTQYF.

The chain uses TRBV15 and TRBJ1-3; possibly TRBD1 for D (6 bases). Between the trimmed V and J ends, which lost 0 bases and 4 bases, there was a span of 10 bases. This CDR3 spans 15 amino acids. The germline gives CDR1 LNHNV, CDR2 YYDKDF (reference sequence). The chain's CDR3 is CATSRDYTGGNTIYF. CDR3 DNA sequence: TGTGCCACCAGCAGAGATTATACAGGGGGAAACACCATATATTTT.